These T cell receptor beta chains were read from a single sample in a study of cytomegalovirus exposure and HLA in healthy donors. Method: immunoSEQ multiplex PCR; TCRdb's copy keeps in-frame clones and lacks some. The table lists about 130,000 clones, over 70% of them singletons. Source material: PBMCs. All receptors derive from a woman aged 40 to 50 in good health and CMV-seronegative. CDR3s include the opening cysteine and the closing phenylalanine or tryptophan. D genes are given only for firm matches. A row's size may be missing; if present it is once, few, many or a size class.

V gene: TRBV5-1
D gene: TRBD1
J gene: TRBJ2-7
CDR3 length: 15
clone size: NA
CDR3 protein: CASSLGAGGLYEQYF
CDR3 DNA: TGCGCCAGCAGCTTGGGGGCAGGGGGCCTCTACGAGCAGTACTTC

V gene: TRBV13
D gene: TRBD1
J gene: TRBJ2-7
CDR3 length: 12
clone size: NA
CDR3 protein: CASSGQVNEQYF
CDR3 DNA: TGTGCCAGCAGCGGACAGGTAAACGAGCAGTACTTC

V gene: TRBV6-5
D gene: NA
J gene: TRBJ2-7
CDR3 length: 13
clone size: NA
CDR3 protein: CASSYQTGYEQYF
CDR3 DNA: TGCGCCAGCAGTTACCAGACAGGTTACGAGCAGTACTTC

V gene: TRBV28
D gene: NA
J gene: TRBJ1-3
CDR3 length: 16
clone size: few
CDR3 protein: CASSDSALGSGNTIYF
CDR3 DNA: TGTGCCAGCAGCGACAGTGCACTGGGCTCTGGAAACACCATATATTTT

V gene: TRBV14
D gene: NA
J gene: TRBJ2-7
CDR3 length: 14
clone size: NA
CDR3 protein: CASSQDLRAREQYF
CDR3 DNA: TGTGCCAGCAGCCAAGATCTGCGGGCTAGGGAGCAGTACTTC

V gene: TRBV9
D gene: TRBD1
J gene: TRBJ1-1
CDR3 length: 16
clone size: NA
CDR3 protein: CASSVAPGTGNSVAFF
CDR3 DNA: TGTGCCAGCAGCGTAGCTCCGGGGACAGGCAATTCGGTAGCTTTCTTT

V gene: TRBV11-1
D gene: NA
J gene: TRBJ2-7
CDR3 length: 16
clone size: NA
CDR3 protein: CASSLFTGVSSYEQYF
CDR3 DNA: TGTGCCAGCAGCTTGTTCACGGGGGTGTCATCCTACGAGCAGTACTTC

V gene: TRBV7-6
D gene: NA
J gene: TRBJ2-6
CDR3 length: 15
clone size: NA
CDR3 protein: CASSLSGNGANVLTF
CDR3 DNA: TGTGCCAGCAGCTTATCAGGGAATGGGGCCAACGTCCTGACTTTC

V gene: TRBV28
D gene: TRBD2
J gene: TRBJ2-3
CDR3 length: 15
clone size: NA
CDR3 protein: CASSFRTSGTDTQYF
CDR3 DNA: TGTGCCAGCAGCTTCCGGACTAGCGGTACAGATACGCAGTATTTT

V gene: TRBV5-1
D gene: NA
J gene: TRBJ2-3
CDR3 length: 14
clone size: NA
CDR3 protein: CASSLGGITDTQYF
CDR3 DNA: TGCGCCAGCAGCTTGGGAGGGATCACAGATACGCAGTATTTT